This T cell receptor (beta chain) was obtained from a study of T cells in localized non-small cell lung cancer. Regarding the study as a whole: Turning up in adjacent lung were a median approximately 60 of the top 100 tumor clones.

Method: immunoSEQ multiplex PCR; TCRdb's copy keeps in-frame clones and lacks some. The repertoire consists of roughly 30,000 clones, with 70% to 90% occurring once and the leading ten covering around 13%. Regarding this clone: Its antigen is undetermined.

There are 13 residues in the CDR3. With 6 bases clipped from V and 3 bases from J, the junction kept 2 bases outside the gene matches. Germline CDR1 MDHEN, CDR2 SYDVKM. This clonotype was obtained from a female donor at least 60 years old with stage III squamous cell lung carcinoma. The sample consisted of peripheral blood, taken before any cancer treatment. The chain recombines TRBV28 with TRBJ2-7, with 10 bases that match TRBD1. The CDR3 sequence is CASRTGGIYEQYF. The CDR3, as DNA: TGTGCCAGCAGGACAGGGGGCATCTACGAGCAGTACTTC. The full variable domain, completed using reference TRBV28 and TRBJ2-7, is DVKVTQSSRYLVKRTGEKVFLECVQDMDHENMFWYRQDPGLGLRLIYFSYDVKMKEKGDIPEGYSVSREKKERFSLILESASTNQTSMYLCASRTGGIYEQYFGPGTRLTVT.